This record concerns one T cell receptor beta chain sequence. The data were obtained in a study of identical twins. Carrying unique molecular identifiers, the cDNA also gained a universal primer site through template switching. TCRdb analysed the 5' RACE reads with MiXCR anew, one entry per CDR3 protein. The sample comprises fewer than 650,000 distinct CDR3 sequences, 7.1% of which are singletons, and about 1.6% rests with the top ten. This sample also appeared in a second study, on yellow fever vaccine responses in identical twins. That paper notes: After vaccination, twins' T cell response reportedly seemed partly convergent, partly personalized.

This TCR was recovered from a woman under 30 in good health. Material: PBMCs.

CDR3 protein: CASSTDRGQGEQFF. Written as DNA, the CDR3 is TGTGCCAGTAGTACCGACAGGGGGCAGGGTGAGCAGTTCTTC. V usage is TRBV19 and J usage is TRBJ2-1, with TRBD1 matching 10 bases. The CDR3 loop spans 14 amino acids. The ends lost 4 bases at V and 9 bases at J; junction bases unmatched: 6. The germline V gene has CDR1 LNHDA and CDR2 SQIVND (reference sequence).